This T cell receptor beta chain comes out of a study of regulatory and conventional T cells in RAG deficiency. Looked up from germline, CDR1 is SGDLS and CDR2 is YYNGEE. The CDR3 has 14 amino acids. V trimming: 0 bases; J trimming: 5 bases; junction bases outside the gene matches: 2. Here immunoSEQ multiplex PCR was the method, and the copy in TCRdb shows in-frame clones only, minus some. The table shows 5,000 to 6,500 clones, with 92% occurring only once. General observations from the study: In Omenn syndrome, Treg and Tconv repertoires overlapped >80%. RAG-deficient patients showed markedly lower Shannon entropy and higher Simpson indices than control T-cell subsets. Compared with controls, unique Treg TCR beta sequences dropped about 110-fold in Omenn syndrome and CID/AS.

A note on this clone: What it recognizes is unknown.

The receptor was derived from a human donor with RAG deficiency presenting as severe combined immunodeficiency. Input material: CD8+ T cells sorted from blood. V gene TRBV9 combines with J gene TRBJ2-1, with 7 nucleotides matching TRBD2. CDR3 region: CASSVGGRDNEQFF. As DNA, the CDR3 is TGTGCCAGCAGCGTAGGGGGGAGGGACAATGAGCAGTTCTTC.